Shown below are 3 T cell receptor beta chains from a single sample sequenced in a study of T cells in Graves' hyperthyroidism and ophthalmopathy. The source material, RNA transcripts, was used to amplify TCR beta CDR3 regions. HTBI primers were the set used in a first-round RT-PCR of the TCR CDR3. A single record per CDR3 protein comes from TCRdb applying MiXCR to the multiplex PCR reads. The sample records around 690,000 distinct CDR3 sequences, less than 25% being singletons. Sequences were obtained from blood. All receptors come from a man aged 30-40 years with Graves' ophthalmopathy.

This clonotype appeared a few times. The gene calls are TRBV20-1 and TRBJ2-1; D is perhaps TRBD2 (6 bases). The CDR3 length is 14 residues. Trimming took off 3 bases at V and 0 bases at J, with 9 bases between the two ends. Germline assignment: CDR1 DFQATT and CDR2 SNEGSKA (reference sequence). CDR3 region: CSASGTFSYNEQFF. Here the CDR3 DNA reads TGCAGTGCTAGCGGGACTTTCTCCTACAATGAGCAGTTCTTC.

This clonotype was counted between two and nine times. V gene TRBV18 combines with J gene TRBJ2-1; D perhaps matches TRBD2 (6 bases). V was cut by 2 bases and J by 1 base, with 9 bases left in between. The CDR3 has 15 amino acids. Germline assignment: CDR1 KGHSH and CDR2 LQKENI. CDR3 nucleotides: TGTGCCAGCTCACCAGGGCGGGGTTCCTACAATGAGCAGTTCTTC. Protein product: CASSPGRGSYNEQFF.

The rearrangement joins TRBV20-1 to TRBJ2-7, with 9 bases matching TRBD2. The CDR3 is made up of 13 amino acids. V dropped 4 bases and J dropped 7; count of bases not matched to a gene: 8. The germline V gene has CDR1 DFQATT and CDR2 SNEGSKA (reference sequence). DNA of the CDR3: TGCAGTGCTATCCTAGCGGGATTGAGGGAGCAGTACTTC. Residues: CSAILAGLREQYF.